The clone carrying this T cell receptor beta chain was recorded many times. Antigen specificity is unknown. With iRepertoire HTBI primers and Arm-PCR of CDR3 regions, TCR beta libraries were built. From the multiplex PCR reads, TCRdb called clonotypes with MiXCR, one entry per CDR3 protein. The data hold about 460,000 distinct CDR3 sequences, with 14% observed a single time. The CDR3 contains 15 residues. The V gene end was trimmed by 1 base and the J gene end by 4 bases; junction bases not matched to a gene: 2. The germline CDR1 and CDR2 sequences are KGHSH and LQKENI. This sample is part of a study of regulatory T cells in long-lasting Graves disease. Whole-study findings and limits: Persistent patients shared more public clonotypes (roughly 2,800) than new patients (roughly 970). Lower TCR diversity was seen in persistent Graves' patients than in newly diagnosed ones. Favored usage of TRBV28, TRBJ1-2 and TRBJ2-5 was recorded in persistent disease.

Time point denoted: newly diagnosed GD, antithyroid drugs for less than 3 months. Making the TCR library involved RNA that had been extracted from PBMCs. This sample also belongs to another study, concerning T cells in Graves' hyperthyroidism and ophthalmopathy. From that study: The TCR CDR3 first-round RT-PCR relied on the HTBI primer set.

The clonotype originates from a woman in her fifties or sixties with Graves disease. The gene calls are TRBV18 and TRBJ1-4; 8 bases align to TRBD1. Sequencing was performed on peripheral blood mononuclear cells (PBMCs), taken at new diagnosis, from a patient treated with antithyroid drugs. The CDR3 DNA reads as TGTGCCAGCTCACCACGGGGACAGGATAATGAAAAACTGTTTTTT. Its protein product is CASSPRGQDNEKLFF.